This TCR beta chain emerged from a study of cytomegalovirus exposure and HLA in healthy donors. It was with 60 Vbeta and 13 Jbeta primers that the PCR ran. Repertoires were generated with immunoSEQ multiplex PCR, while TCRdb's copy carries only in-frame clones and drops some. The sample holds 130,000 or so clones, approximately 82% seen once. Findings and limits, study-wide: A later analysis found common viral pathogens apparently linked to several of the most significant clusters.

Unmatched junction bases numbered 6, after V lost 2 bases and J lost 3 bases. The CDR3 totals 16 residues. Germline lookup yields CDR1 MNHNS and CDR2 SASEGT. To note about this clone: The target antigen is unknown.

The chain has TRBV6-1 and TRBJ2-7; 11 nucleotides line up with TRBD2. The material sequenced was PBMCs. This TCR was recovered from a young man in good health and CMV-seropositive. The CDR3: CASSESVAGGFYEQYF. The CDR3 coding sequence is TGTGCCAGCAGTGAAAGCGTAGCGGGAGGGTTCTACGAGCAGTACTTC.